The present T cell receptor (beta chain) was sequenced within a study of TIL therapy for anti-PD-1-resistant metastatic lung cancer. For the study at large: Patients had a median age of approximately 50 years (range about 35-85). Median tumor mutation burden was under 1.9 mutations per megabase. General observations from the study: Treatment-naive, never-smoker and oncogene-addicted patients were overrepresented in this highly selected cohort.

The time point denotes: pre-treatment sample, taken before nivolumab and TIL therapy. Pleural nodules or supraclavicular lymph nodes made up most of the excised metastases sampled. On this clone: What it recognizes is unknown.

The libraries were made with immunoSEQ v3. Repertoires were generated with immunoSEQ multiplex PCR, while TCRdb's copy carries only in-frame clones and drops some. Of tens of thousands of clones listed, 70% to 85% are singletons. The sample here was tumor tissue, taken at baseline. The receptor comes from a person aged 25 to 85 with non-small cell lung cancer.

The CDR3, as DNA: TGTGCCAGCAGCGTAGGCGTCGGGCTAGCGGGAGACCACTCCTACTACGAGCAGTACTTC. Its translation is CASSVGVGLAGDHSYYEQYF. The chain is built from TRBV9 and TRBJ2-7; 10 nucleotides line up with TRBD2. CDR1 is SGDLS and CDR2 is YYNGEE in the germline V gene. The CDR3 extends over 20 amino acids. V trimming: 0 bases; J trimming: 3 bases; junction bases outside the gene matches: 18.